Below, 29 T cell receptor beta chains from the same sample are listed, as sequenced in a study of tumor-infiltrating lymphocytes in oesophageal squamous cell carcinoma. TCRdb used MiXCR to reprocess the PCR reads, holding one entry per CDR3 protein. This table holds 15,000 to 20,000 distinct CDR3 sequences, about 50% found once. Specimen: esophageal tumor tissue. The source is a male donor with esophageal squamous cell carcinoma.

The chain combines TRBV7-9 with TRBJ2-1, with 8 bases lining up with TRBD1. Gene TRBJ2-5 matches the end of the DNA better, so the J call may be wrong. In germline, CDR1 is SEHNR, CDR2 FQNEAQ (reference sequence). There are 13 residues in the CDR3. In nucleotides, the CDR3 is TGTGCCAGCAGCTTTTGGACAGGGGAGACCCAGTACTTC. Protein product: CASSFWTGETQYF.

About this clonotype itself: Because it lacks the conserved phenylalanine or tryptophan at the end, this CDR3 is likely a read error. It is unclear where the CDR3 begins or ends on the DNA, so no DNA is shown, and the CDR3 is as TCRdb lists it. The V call is TRBV4-2, the J call TRBJ2-7; TRBD1 was called by the table and not checked on the DNA. The CDR3 is made up of 15 amino acids, end residues included. Per germline, CDR1 LGHNA and CDR2 YNFKEQ. CDR3 protein: CASSPRQGDGYTFGS.

This chain joins TRBV6-1 and TRBJ2-1, with no clear D. The germline gives CDR1 MNHNS, CDR2 SASEGT. CDR3 length equals 13 residues. The germline V and J ends were trimmed by 6 bases and 6 bases, with 12 bases remaining between them. The CDR3 DNA is TGTGCCAGCAGAATCGGACGTTTCAATGAGCAGTTCTTC. Translated, it gives CASRIGRFNEQFF.

V and J are TRBV12-3 or TRBV12-4 and TRBJ2-5; D gene unclear. The J call may be wrong; the DNA end is better matched by TRBJ2-1. The CDR3 contains 15 residues. CDR3 DNA sequence: TGTGCCAGCAGGCCCAGAGGCAACTTCGGTAGTGAGCAGTTCTTC. Residues: CASRPRGNFGSEQFF.

This clonotype was recorded at least ten times. The gene calls are TRBV25-1 and TRBJ1-1, with D possibly being TRBD1 (6 bases). The ends were cut back, 0 bases at V and 4 bases at J, with 6 bases in the middle. CDR1 MGHDK and CDR2 SYGVNS come from the germline V gene. There are 13 residues in the CDR3. CDR3 amino acids: CASSEYRGTEAFF. DNA of the CDR3: TGTGCCAGCAGTGAATACAGGGGCACTGAAGCTTTCTTT.

The rearrangement uses TRBV24-1 and TRBJ2-5; D call uncertain. The CDR3 totals 13 residues. Germline-derived CDR1 and CDR2 are KGHDR and SFDVKD. V was clipped by 4 bases and J by 1 base, with 6 bases between them. CDR3 in amino acids: CATSERFQETQYF. CDR3 nucleotide sequence: TGTGCCACCAGTGAGCGATTCCAAGAGACCCAGTACTTC.

The sample holds one count of this clonotype. The V call is TRBV7-9, the J call TRBJ2-3; D is ambiguous. Trimming took off 7 bases at V and 4 bases at J, with 18 bases between the two ends. CDR1 SEHNR and CDR2 FQNEAQ come from the germline V gene (reference sequence). The CDR3 covers 15 residues. CDR3 coding DNA: TGTGCCAGCAAAAGGGCGGTACCGGCTGCAGATACGCAGTATTTT. This gives the protein CASKRAVPAADTQYF.

This clonotype is medium-sized. The V and J genes are TRBV12-3 or TRBV12-4 and TRBJ2-1, with a possible D match to TRBD2 (5 bases). The CDR3 is made up of 14 amino acids. V was shortened by 4 bases and J by 5 bases, with 12 bases between the two germline ends. The CDR3 loop reads CASSWTPGDNEQFF. In DNA form, the CDR3 reads TGTGCCAGCAGTTGGACCCCCGGGGACAATGAGCAGTTCTTC.

In this sample, this clonotype turned up a few times. The chain carries TRBV7-6 and TRBJ2-5, with no clear D. Germline CDR1 reads SGHVS; CDR2 reads FNYEAQ. Trimming stripped 5 bases from V and 3 bases from J, with 10 bases between. The CDR3 covers 13 residues. The CDR3 region is CASSLEPKETQYF. CDR3 nucleotide sequence: TGTGCCAGCAGCCTGGAACCCAAAGAGACCCAGTACTTC.

Comments on this clonotype: Lacking the conserved final phenylalanine or tryptophan, this CDR3 likely reflects a read error. No DNA is shown, since the ends of the CDR3 on it are uncertain; the CDR3 is the one TCRdb lists. The genes are TRBV6-5 and TRBJ2-7; the table's D call TRBD1 went unverified against the DNA. With termini counted, the CDR3 has 17 amino acids. CDR1 is MNHEY, CDR2 SVGAGI, per germline. The chain's CDR3 is CASSYSYRVHYGYTFGS.

This clonotype was seen only once. Given the absence of the conserved phenylalanine or tryptophan at the CDR3 end, a read error is likely. No DNA is shown, since the ends of the CDR3 on it are uncertain; the CDR3 is the one TCRdb lists. The chain carries TRBV6-5 and TRBJ2-6; no DNA check was done on the table's D call, TRBD1. The CDR3 has 15 residues if both end residues are counted. Germline V gene data show CDR1 as MNHEY and CDR2 as SVGAGI. The CDR3 protein is CASRDDSGWEQYFGA.

Regarding this clonotype: A clone one base away is much larger, so this may be a read error. This chain connects TRBV11-3 to TRBJ2-2; TRBD1 is a possible D gene (5 bases). The CDR3 has 14 residues. Germline V gene lookup returns CDR1 SGHNT and CDR2 YENEEA. The germline V and J ends were trimmed by 5 bases and 10 bases, with 17 bases remaining between them. CDR3 DNA: TGTGCCAGCAGCCCCGGACAATTCTCCGAGGAGCTGTTTTTT. Translated, it gives CASSPGQFSEELFF.

The chain couples TRBV19 to TRBJ2-7; D gene unclear. The better agreement between TRBJ2-5 and the DNA end casts doubt on the J call. The CDR3 contains 12 residues. Germline V CDR1 and CDR2: LNHDA, SQIVND (reference sequence). CDR3 sequence: CASSMNRETQYF. The CDR3 DNA follows: TGTGCCAGTAGTATGAACCGGGAGACCCAGTACTTC.

As to this clonotype: The CDR3 ends on some other residue instead of the conserved phenylalanine or tryptophan, so this is likely a read error. The limits of the CDR3 on the DNA are not certain, so only TCRdb's listed CDR3 is given. The V call is TRBV12-3 or TRBV12-4, the J call TRBJ1-1. Both ends counted, the CDR3 spans 18 residues. The CDR3 region is CASMGLAGDVQIRSTSAP.

A single count supports this clonotype. This rearrangement joins TRBV7-3 to TRBJ2-6; weak D call: TRBD1 (6 bases). Germline V gene sequence: CDR1 SGHTA, CDR2 FQGTGA. The CDR3 loop spans 16 amino acids. V was pared by 2 bases and J by 0 bases, with 8 bases between. CDR3 nucleotide sequence: TGTGCCAGCAGCTTAGCAGGGGTCTCTGGGGCCAACGTCCTGACTTTC. As protein: CASSLAGVSGANVLTF.

In regard to this clonotype: The CDR3 ends on some other residue instead of the conserved phenylalanine or tryptophan, so this is likely a read error. It is unclear where the CDR3 begins or ends on the DNA, so no DNA is shown, and the CDR3 is as TCRdb lists it. The chain employs TRBV11-3 and TRBJ2-6. Both ends counted, the CDR3 spans 8 residues. Germline assignment: CDR1 SGHNT and CDR2 YENEEA. CDR3 protein: CASSLDLG.

At least ten counts were recorded for this clonotype. The J gene is TRBJ2-2, the V gene TRBV28; maybe TRBD1 (5 bases). This CDR3 spans 16 amino acids. Germline assignment: CDR1 MDHEN and CDR2 SYDVKM. V was shortened by 6 bases and J by 0 bases, with 14 bases between the two germline ends. CDR3 residues: CASRILDSANTGELFF. DNA of the CDR3: TGTGCCAGCAGAATCCTAGACAGCGCGAACACCGGGGAGCTGTTTTTT.

Worth noting for this clonotype: Given the absence of the conserved phenylalanine or tryptophan at the CDR3 end, a read error is likely. It is unclear where the CDR3 begins or ends on the DNA, so no DNA is shown, and the CDR3 is as TCRdb lists it. The chain is built from TRBV28 and TRBJ2-7; no check of the table's D call, TRBD1, against the DNA was made. The germline gives CDR1 MDHEN, CDR2 SYDVKM. The CDR3 numbers 15 amino acids, ends counted. CDR3 sequence reads: CASRPTGGNGYTFGS.

This clonotype was detected only a few times. A much more abundant neighbour one base away suggests this may be a read error. The chain carries TRBV19 and TRBJ2-7; D unclear. The CDR3 runs to 16 residues. CDR1 and CDR2 from the germline V gene are LNHDA and SQIVND (reference sequence). V lost 5 bases and J lost 7, with 24 bases in between. The CDR3 here is CASSDPTSARSNEQYF. CDR3 sequence (DNA): TGTGCCAGTAGTGACCCGACAAGTGCGAGAAGCAATGAGCAGTACTTC.

The chain is built from TRBV12-3 or TRBV12-4 and TRBJ2-5; D is unclear. The tail of the sequence fits TRBJ2-7 better, so the J call may be wrong. There are 11 residues in the CDR3. The CDR3 sequence is CASSSLYEQYF. CDR3 nucleotide sequence: TGTGCCAGCAGTTCACTATACGAGCAGTACTTC.

In regard to this clonotype: A much bigger clone sits one base away, suggesting this may be a read error. This chain joins TRBV4-2 and TRBJ2-7, with 11 bases lining up with TRBD1. The J segment lost 7 bases and the V segment lost 4 bases, leaving 15 bases of the junction unmatched. The germline V gene encodes CDR1 LGHNA and CDR2 YNFKEQ. CDR3 length: 17 residues. The CDR3 loop reads CASSPVGPGQGGDEQYF. In nucleotides, the CDR3 is TGTGCCAGCAGCCCAGTGGGACCGGGACAGGGGGGCGATGAGCAGTACTTC.

This clonotype was observed a few times. J is TRBJ2-2 and V is TRBV7-3, with TRBD1 identical over 8 bases. The CDR3 contains 15 residues. The V gene's germline CDR1 is SGHTA and CDR2 FQGTGA. The V and J ends lost 3 bases and 8 bases, in that order; junction bases with no gene match: 8. The CDR3 here is CASSFPQGAGGELFF. The CDR3 DNA is TGTGCCAGCAGCTTTCCCCAGGGGGCTGGAGGGGAGCTGTTTTTT.

This clonotype is medium-sized in the sample. The V call is TRBV7-6, the J call TRBJ2-7; 7 nucleotides align to TRBD2. V lost 5 bases and J lost 7; bases outside the gene matches: 17. CDR1 is SGHVS and CDR2 is FNYEAQ in the germline V gene. The CDR3 length is 16 residues. CDR3 sequence reads: CASSATGAGVGDEQYF. The CDR3 region has the DNA TGTGCCAGCAGCGCGACCGGGGCGGGAGTTGGCGATGAGCAGTACTTC.

The table lists this clonotype with many counts. This chain links TRBV24-1 with TRBJ1-2; D might be TRBD1 (5 bases). The CDR3 sequence is 13 residues long. Germline CDR1 and CDR2: KGHDR and SFDVKD. Trimming cost V 3 bases and J 4 bases, with 8 bases left between them. DNA for the CDR3: TGTGCCACCAGTGATCAGGGACTCTATGGCTACACCTTC. Translated: CATSDQGLYGYTF.

Worth noting for this clonotype: This may be a read error: a much more frequent sequence differs by one nucleotide. The V call is TRBV5-1, the J call TRBJ2-1; the match to TRBD2 covers 8 bases. The J call may be faulty, since TRBJ2-7 better matches the DNA end. The CDR3 is 15 residues long. Germline CDR1 is SGHRS and CDR2 is YFSETQ. The CDR3 DNA sequence: TGCGCCAGCAGCTTGGACGGACTAGCTGGGACTGAGCAGTACTTC. Protein sequence: CASSLDGLAGTEQYF.

This clonotype was observed at least ten times. The chain carries TRBV10-3 and TRBJ1-2; 7 nucleotides align to TRBD1. The J segment lost 7 bases and the V segment lost 0 bases, leaving 14 bases of the junction unmatched. CDR3 length equals 17 residues. Germline V gives CDR1 ENHRY, CDR2 SYGVKD. The CDR3 DNA follows: TGTGCCATCAGTGAGTCGTCAACACAGGGGCAGGTCTCTGGCTACACCTTC. This gives the protein CAISESSTQGQVSGYTF.

Worth noting for this clonotype: Mismatch with germline at one junction end may stem from a read error. This chain links TRBV15 with TRBJ1-6; 7 bases agree with TRBD1. CDR1 and CDR2 (germline): LNHNV, YYDKDF (reference sequence). The CDR3 consists of 14 residues. Here the CDR3 DNA reads TGTGCCACCGGCAATCCCGACAGGGTTGGCGAGCAGTACTTT. It codes for CATGNPDRVGEQYF.

The chain recombines TRBV7-9 with TRBJ2-7, with D maybe TRBD1 (6 bases). The length of the CDR3 is 15 residues. Per the germline V gene, CDR1 is SEHNR and CDR2 is FQNEAQ (reference sequence). Deletions cut 5 bases from V and 3 bases from J, with 17 bases between. The CDR3 nucleotides are TGTGCCAGCAGCGGCGAAGGGGGTAGTAACTACGAGCAGTACTTC. Translating gives CASSGEGGSNYEQYF.

About this clonotype: At one boundary the junction diverges from the germline segment, which might be a read error. This chain joins TRBV6-8 and TRBJ2-5; no clear D. CDR3 length: 17 residues. Germline CDR1 MNHGY, CDR2 SAAAGT. CDR3 amino acids: CASSYGPQSSYNSPLHF. CDR3 DNA sequence: TGTGCCAGCAGTTACGGACCGCAGAGCTCCTATAATTCACCCCTCCACTTC.